The next 19 T cell receptor beta chains were all read from a single sample in a study of beta chain features in type 1 diabetes. Study observations and caveats: Significant though moderate, a shortening of TCRB CDR3s appeared in all four CD4+ subsets of Type 1 diabetes patients.

The antigens of these receptors remain unknown. The investigators reverse transcribed all of the isolated RNA, so they sequenced expressed TCRB transcripts. Sequencing used immunoSEQ multiplex PCR; TCRdb keeps in-frame clones, though not all of them. The sample yields a few hundred thousand clones, 15% to 20% seen once. Sequencing used naive CD4+ T cells from blood. The source of these receptors is a man between 25 and 39 years old with type 1 diabetes.

Only a few counts were recorded for this clone. The chain carries TRBV28 and TRBJ1-4; D remains unclear. There are 11 residues in the CDR3. Trimming stripped 4 bases from V and 9 bases from J, with 6 bases between. Germline CDR1 reads MDHEN; CDR2 reads SYDVKM. The CDR3 nucleotides read TGTGCCAGCAGTTCCCACCAAAAACTGTTTTTT. It translates to CASSSHQKLFF.

J is TRBJ2-7 and V is TRBV27; D is uncertain. Germline V gene lookup returns CDR1 MNHEY and CDR2 SMNVEV (reference sequence). The CDR3 runs 14 residues. Trimming removed 5 bases at V and 0 bases at J, with 11 bases between. As DNA, the CDR3 is TGTGCCAGCAGTGAAAGGCGGAGCTCCTACGAGCAGTACTTC. It encodes CASSERRSSYEQYF.

V usage is TRBV18 and J usage is TRBJ2-5; a weak D match, TRBD2 (6 bases). Per the germline V gene, CDR1 is KGHSH and CDR2 is LQKENI. The CDR3 spans 13 residues. The germline V and J ends were trimmed by 6 bases and 0 bases, with 8 bases remaining between them. The CDR3 DNA follows: TGTGCCAGCTCCTTAGCGGACCAAGAGACCCAGTACTTC. Its translation is CASSLADQETQYF.

V gene TRBV28 combines with J gene TRBJ2-3, with 8 bases matching TRBD1. Germline V gene sequence: CDR1 MDHEN, CDR2 SYDVKM. V lost 6 bases and J lost 1; bases outside the gene matches: 9. The CDR3 is made up of 16 amino acids. The CDR3 DNA is TGTGCCAGCAGCCCTGGACAGGGTCCTCGCACAGATACGCAGTATTTT. Encoded protein: CASSPGQGPRTDTQYF.

V is TRBV2 and J is TRBJ2-7; D is possibly TRBD1 (7 bases). CDR3 size: 13 residues. Germline loops: CDR1 SNHLY, CDR2 FYNNEI. The V gene lost 10 bases and the J gene lost 6 bases, with 19 bases spanning the gap. DNA of the CDR3: TGTGCCAAACAGGGGACCCTCGGGGGCGAGCAGTACTTC. Translation: CAKQGTLGGEQYF.

This sequence joins TRBV29-1 and TRBJ2-7; maybe TRBD1 (5 bases). V was clipped by 4 bases and J by 3 bases, with 10 bases between them. This CDR3 contains 12 residues. Per germline, CDR1 SQVTM and CDR2 ANQGSEA. CDR3 sequence reads: CSVGQRIYEQYF. The CDR3 DNA reads as TGCAGCGTTGGACAGAGAATCTACGAGCAGTACTTC.

The table lists this clone with a few counts. CDR3 nucleotides: TGCAGCGTTGTAGTAGCGGGAGGGTCTAGCAATGAGCAGTTCTTC. Translation: CSVVVAGGSSNEQFF. This sequence joins TRBV29-1 and TRBJ2-1; TRBD2 matches at 11 bases. The V gene end was trimmed by 4 bases and the J gene end by 6 bases; junction bases not matched to a gene: 8. The CDR3 loop spans 15 amino acids. Per the germline V gene, CDR1 is SQVTM and CDR2 is ANQGSEA.

Worth noting for this clone: At the DNA level, this CDR3 is encoded by other sequences in the same sample as well. This chain uses TRBV9 with TRBJ2-1; 9 positions match TRBD2. V lost 0 bases, J lost 6 bases, and 4 bases stayed unmatched. The germline V gene encodes CDR1 SGDLS and CDR2 YYNGEE. This CDR3 has 15 residues. CDR3 sequence reads: CASSVGSGSSNEQFF. In nucleotides, the CDR3 is TGTGCCAGCAGCGTAGGTAGCGGGAGCAGCAATGAGCAGTTCTTC.

This clone was seen a handful of times. The chain is built from TRBV10-3 and TRBJ2-3; 11 positions agree with TRBD2. There are 16 residues in the CDR3. Germline V CDR1 and CDR2: ENHRY, SYGVKD. With 6 bases clipped from V and 1 base from J, the junction kept 6 bases outside the gene matches. The CDR3 loop reads CAISALAGVGTDTQYF. In nucleotides, the CDR3 is TGTGCCATCAGCGCACTAGCGGGAGTAGGCACAGATACGCAGTATTTT.

This clone was detected only a few times. CDR3 in amino acids: CASSGQVQETQYF. DNA of the CDR3: TGTGCCAGCAGCGGACAGGTACAAGAGACCCAGTACTTC. V and J are TRBV2 and TRBJ2-5; 7 nucleotides match TRBD1. This CDR3 contains 13 residues. Trimming took 6 bases from V and 2 from J; bases not matched to a gene: 3. Germline CDR1 reads SNHLY; CDR2 reads FYNNEI.

CDR3 bases: TGTGCCAGCAGTTACTCGACGGGTGGGGTGAACACTGAAGCTTTCTTT. This encodes CASSYSTGGVNTEAFF. V and J are TRBV6-6 and TRBJ1-1; D is unresolved. The CDR3 length is 16 residues. V shed 0 bases and J shed 0 bases, with 11 bases lying between them. Germline V gene lookup returns CDR1 MNHNY and CDR2 SVGAGI (reference sequence).

The chain is built from TRBV5-6 and TRBJ2-1, with D perhaps TRBD1 (6 bases). The germline V gene has CDR1 SGHDT and CDR2 YYEEEE. V was trimmed by 0 bases and J by 3 bases, leaving 13 bases between them. This CDR3 spans 16 amino acids. CDR3 amino acids: CASSLASGQSYNEQFF. CDR3 DNA sequence: TGTGCCAGCAGCTTGGCTTCGGGACAAAGCTACAATGAGCAGTTCTTC.

This clone was seen a handful of times. The chain joins TRBV29-1 to TRBJ2-5; D gene uncertain. The V end was cut by 6 bases, the J end by 1 base, with 12 bases between. This CDR3 has 13 residues. The germline V gene encodes CDR1 SQVTM and CDR2 ANQGSEA. The chain's CDR3 is CSVLYGTQETQYF. DNA of the CDR3: TGCAGCGTCTTGTACGGCACCCAAGAGACCCAGTACTTC.

This clone was recorded a few times. At the DNA level, this CDR3 is encoded by other sequences in the same sample as well. This chain connects TRBV29-1 to TRBJ1-2; TRBD1 matches at 7 bases. The germline V gene has CDR1 SQVTM and CDR2 ANQGSEA. The CDR3 runs to 12 residues. V was pared by 1 base and J by 6 bases, with 2 bases of the junction left unmatched. Written as DNA, the CDR3 is TGCAGCGTTGAAGGTCAGGGGGATGGCTACACCTTC. Protein product: CSVEGQGDGYTF. Based on the CDR3 plus reference TRBV29-1 and TRBJ1-2, the full variable domain is SAVISQKPSRDICQRGTSLTIQCQVDSQVTMMFWYRQQPGQSLTLIATANQGSEATYESGFVIDKFPISRPNLTFSTLTVSNMSPEDSSIYLCSVEGQGDGYTFGSGTRLTVV.

The chain links TRBV4-1 to TRBJ2-3, with a tentative D call TRBD1 (6 bases). The CDR3 has 15 residues. Germline V CDR1 and CDR2: MGHRA, YSYEKL. Deletions cut 1 base from V and 4 bases from J, with 12 bases between. The CDR3 spells CASSQGAGVADTQYF. CDR3 nucleotides: TGCGCCAGCAGCCAAGGTGCAGGGGTTGCAGATACGCAGTATTTT.

This clone was seen a few times. The chain joins TRBV9 to TRBJ1-1; 9 bases align to TRBD1. This CDR3 spans 15 amino acids. Germline assignment: CDR1 SGDLS and CDR2 YYNGEE. The junction had 7 bases not matched to a gene; V was cut back by 0 bases and J by 7 bases. The chain's CDR3 is CASSVGTGDFGEAFF. For the CDR3, the DNA is TGTGCCAGCAGCGTAGGGACAGGGGATTTTGGTGAAGCTTTCTTT.

The chain is built from TRBV28 and TRBJ2-5; D call uncertain. From germline, CDR1 is MDHEN and CDR2 SYDVKM. There are 13 residues in the CDR3. Trimming stripped 3 bases from V and 3 bases from J, with 8 bases between. This CDR3 reads CASSLVLEETQYF. CDR3 bases: TGTGCCAGCAGTTTGGTTTTAGAAGAGACCCAGTACTTC.

This clone was recorded a few times. This sequence joins TRBV23-1 and TRBJ1-2, with D hard to call. TRBV23-1 is treated as an ORF (open reading frame) with a function not yet certain. Trimming took 2 bases from V and 0 from J, leaving 19 bases between them. This CDR3 region has 18 residues. Here the CDR3 reads CASSQPPKRHRANYGYTF. Here the CDR3 DNA reads TGCGCCAGCAGTCAACCCCCTAAGAGGCACCGGGCTAACTATGGCTACACCTTC.

This clone came up a few times. This chain uses TRBV19 with TRBJ2-7; 9 bases are shared with TRBD2. Germline trimming cut 9 bases from V and 3 bases from J; bases unmatched to any gene: 9. Germline CDR1 is LNHDA and CDR2 is SQIVND (reference sequence). The CDR3 has 14 residues. The CDR3 spells CARISGSNGYEQYF. The DNA of the CDR3 is TGTGCCAGGATTAGCGGGAGCAACGGCTACGAGCAGTACTTC.